The clone carrying this T cell receptor beta chain occurred once. In the study's own analysis: Reference gene primer amplification yielded estimated nucleated cell counts. Clones were read by immunoSEQ multiplex PCR, and TCRdb kept only the in-frame ones, dropping some. Clone size and V and J calls were adopted from that table, with D and trimming inferred from the DNA. This repertoire shows roughly 60,000 clones, about nine tenths found once; its top ten account for about 8.5%. This record comes from a study of blood T cell repertoires in COVID-19. This CDR3 region has 15 residues. Trimming cost V 3 bases and J 8 bases, with 17 bases left between them. The germline gives CDR1 LNHNV, CDR2 YYDKDF (reference sequence).

The receptor was derived from a man aged 60 to 69 with active COVID-19. The chain links TRBV15 to TRBJ2-1, with D perhaps matching TRBD2 (6 bases). The sequencing input was peripheral blood. The CDR3 DNA is TGTGCCACCAGCAGGACGTACGGGGGTGGGGATGAGCAGTTCTTC. Its translation: CATSRTYGGGDEQFF.